The present T cell receptor beta chain was sequenced within a study of T-cell reconstitution after alpha-beta-depleted transplantation in children. Trimming shortened V by 1 base and J by 6 bases, and 7 bases separated the two germline ends. Germline V gene lookup returns CDR1 SQVTM and CDR2 ANQGSEA. The CDR3 consists of 11 residues. It was with unique molecular identifiers that the TCRbeta library was prepared. A single record per CDR3 protein comes from TCRdb applying MiXCR to the PCR reads. There are a few hundred thousand distinct CDR3 sequences in the sample; 10% occur only once, and about 2.3% lies in the top ten.

This chain connects TRBV29-1 to TRBJ2-7, with D possibly called TRBD1 or TRBD2 (5 bases each). The receptor was derived from a human donor who donated a stem cell graft to a child with acute lymphoblastic leukemia. Sample: PBMCs from the stem cell graft donor, taken from the stem cell graft. In DNA, the CDR3 is TGCAGCGTTGAAGTCGGGGCCGAGCAGTACTTC. The encoded protein is CSVEVGAEQYF.